The next 20 T cell receptor beta chains were all read from a single sample in a study of T cells in women clearing cervical HPV infection (dated by TCRdb to between 2018 and 2020). The library was generated by the immunoSEQ multiplex PCR assay. TCRdb's version of the immuneACCESS table is confined to in-frame rearrangements and falls short of the full clone set. An unresolved V gene accounts for under half of the shortfall where checked; the remainder is of unknown origin. Per the sample table, the count is about 33,000 clones. About 7.8% of the sample is in the top ten clones. Source material: blood buffy coat. The source is a woman aged 18 to 75 with a cervical HPV16 infection that either progressed to CIN3+ or cleared (not recorded which).

The CDR3 reads CASSLTSGTVYNEQFF. The DNA read from the CDR3 is TGTGCCAGCAGTTTAACCTCCGGGACAGTCTACAATGAG. J is TRBJ2-1 and V is TRBV6-2 or TRBV6-3, with 7 bases fitting TRBD1. The sequenced fragment ends 3 residues before the CDR3 boundary, so the rest is inferred from the germline J gene. V was pared by 4 bases and J by 3 bases, with 9 bases of the junction left unmatched. Looked up from germline, CDR1 is MNHEY and CDR2 is SVGEGT. The CDR3 consists of 16 residues.

For this clone: Read data end 3 residues before the CDR3 end; the end is taken from the germline J gene. This rearrangement joins TRBV5-6 to TRBJ2-3, with a weak D call TRBD2 (6 bases). Germline CDR1 reads SGHDT; CDR2 reads YYEEEE. CDR3 length: 12 amino acids. The V gene lost 7 bases and the J gene lost 0 bases, with 6 bases spanning the gap. This CDR3 is CASGGSTDTQYF. The part of the CDR3 DNA that was read is TGTGCCAGCGGGGGGAGCACAGATACG.

The CDR3 protein is CASSLGGYTNTEAFF. The CDR3 DNA, read in part, is TGTGCCAGCAGCTTAGGTGGTTACACGAACACTGAA. The chain joins TRBV7-9 to TRBJ1-1; no clear D gene. Read data end 3 residues before the CDR3 end; the end is taken from the germline J gene. This CDR3 is built from 15 residues. Per the germline V gene, CDR1 is SEHNR and CDR2 is FQNEAQ (reference sequence). Between the trimmed V and J ends, which lost 1 base and 1 base, there was a span of 10 bases.

The covered CDR3 bases are TGTGCCAGCAGTACGGACAGGGAAGACTACAATGAG. Amino acid sequence: CASSTDREDYNE. The CDR3 reads in full as CASSTDREDYNEQFF. The chain employs TRBV5-5 and TRBJ2-1, with 8 bases fitting TRBD1. With the read ending 3 residues before the CDR3 end, the germline J gene is used to fill in that end. Germline CDR1 and CDR2: SGHKS and YYEKEE (reference sequence). The V segment lost 5 bases and the J segment 3 bases; nucleotides outside the gene matches: 7. There are 15 residues in the CDR3.

In the case of this clone: Read data end 3 residues before the CDR3 end; the end is taken from the germline J gene. J is TRBJ2-4 and V is TRBV2; D is possibly TRBD1 (5 bases). The CDR3 is made up of 16 amino acids. Trimming removed 3 bases from V and 4 bases from J, with 16 bases in between. CDR1 is SNHLY and CDR2 is FYNNEI in the germline V gene. The sequenced part of the CDR3 DNA is TGTGCCAGCAGTGATTGGTCTGTGACAGCTAAAAACATT. It is translated as CASSDWSVTAKNI. The CDR3 in its entirety is CASSDWSVTAKNIQYF. The variable domain in full, completed from reference TRBV2 and TRBJ2-4, reads EPEVTQTPSHQVTQMGQEVILRCVPISNHLYFYWYRQILGQKVEFLVSFYNNEISEKSEIFDDQFSVERPDGSNFTLKIRSTKLEDSAMYFCASSDWSVTAKNIQYFGAGTRLSVL.

CDR3 loop: CASSLSGANTEAFF. The CDR3 DNA, read in part, is TGTGCCAGCAGTTTAAGTGGGGCCAACACTGAA. V and J are TRBV12-3 or TRBV12-4 and TRBJ1-1; D is possibly TRBD1 (5 bases). From the germline J gene comes the end of the CDR3, since the read stops 3 residues before it. V lost 2 bases and J lost 2, with 9 bases in between. CDR3 length: 14 residues.

Remarks on this clone: The sequence runs out 3 residues before the end of the CDR3; the remainder is reconstructed from the germline J gene. This sequence joins TRBV6-1 and TRBJ1-2; a weak D match, TRBD1 (6 bases). Germline V lookup: CDR1 MNHNS, CDR2 SASEGT. The ends were cut back, 6 bases at V and 2 bases at J, with 19 bases in the middle. This CDR3 spans 16 amino acids. CDR3 sequence reads: CASRETRDTANYGYTF. CDR3 DNA, as far as it was read: TGTGCCAGCAGGGAAACCCGGGACACAGCGAACTATGGC.

About this clone itself: Read sequence stops 3 residues before the CDR3 end, and the germline J gene provides the missing end. This chain connects TRBV9 to TRBJ2-5; maybe TRBD1 (6 bases). The CDR3 spans 16 residues. Between the trimmed V and J ends, which lost 2 bases and 5 bases, there was a span of 19 bases. Per the germline V gene, CDR1 is SGDLS and CDR2 is YYNGEE. The sequenced CDR3 bases are TGTGCCAGCAGCGTCCTCCCGGGGCAGGGGATGGAGACC. Protein product: CASSVLPGQGMET. The CDR3 reads in full as CASSVLPGQGMETQYF.

Turning to this clone: The read halts 3 residues ahead of the CDR3 end, with the missing end drawn from the germline J gene. The chain joins TRBV5-1 to TRBJ2-3; D gene ambiguous. Trimming removed 6 bases from V and 2 bases from J, with 10 bases in between. Per germline, CDR1 SGHRS and CDR2 YFSETQ. The CDR3 runs to 13 residues. The CDR3 here is CASIPQNTDTQYF. The CDR3 bases that were read are TGCGCCAGCATCCCACAGAACACAGATACG.

With regard to this clone: The read finishes 3 residues shy of the CDR3 end, and the germline J gene is used to complete it. The chain uses TRBV6-2 or TRBV6-3 and TRBJ2-1; 7 positions match TRBD2. V shed 7 bases and J 3 bases; nucleotides not matched to a gene: 9. This CDR3 region has 15 residues. The germline V gene encodes CDR1 MNHEY and CDR2 SVGEGT. CDR3 DNA, as far as it was read: TGTGCCAGCACATTAGCGGGTAAGATCTACAATGAG. Residues: CASTLAGKIYNE. The whole CDR3 region reads CASTLAGKIYNEQFF.

A remark on this clone: The observed sequence ends 3 residues before the CDR3 terminus, with the missing tail filled in from the germline J gene. This chain connects TRBV2 to TRBJ2-2; possibly TRBD2 for D (5 bases). The CDR3 sequence is 14 residues long. Germline V gene sequence: CDR1 SNHLY, CDR2 FYNNEI. The DNA read from the CDR3 is TGTGCCAGCAGTGAAACCTGGCGGGTTGAAAAG. As protein: CASSETWRVEK. The full CDR3 protein is CASSETWRVEKLFF.

Regarding this clone: The read terminates 3 residues ahead of where the CDR3 ends, so the germline J gene completes it. This rearrangement joins TRBV6-1 to TRBJ2-1; D is unresolved. Per germline, CDR1 MNHNS and CDR2 SASEGT. The CDR3 is 11 amino acids. Trimming removed 3 bases from V and 8 bases from J, with 5 bases in between. The CDR3 here is CASSDRYEQFF. CDR3 DNA, as far as it was read: TGTGCCAGCAGTGACAGGTATGAG.

To note about this clone: The CDR3 is cut off 3 residues early in the read; its end comes from the germline J gene. The chain employs TRBV7-2 and TRBJ1-5; D call uncertain. The CDR3 is 13 amino acids. From germline, CDR1 is SGHTA and CDR2 FQGNSA. V was clipped by 7 bases and J by 3 bases, with 10 bases between them. CDR3 bases read: TGTGCCAGCACCCCTCAGGTCAATCAGCCC. It encodes CASTPQVNQP. The CDR3 in full is CASTPQVNQPQHF. The whole variable domain, filled in from reference TRBV7-2 and TRBJ1-5, reads GAGVSQSPSNKVTEKGKDVELRCDPISGHTALYWYRQSLGQGLEFLIYFQGNSAPDKSGLPSDRFSAERTGGSVSTLTIQRTQQEDSAVYLCASTPQVNQPQHFGDGTRLSIL.

About this clone itself: The read terminates 3 residues ahead of where the CDR3 ends, so the germline J gene completes it. The chain employs TRBV20-1 and TRBJ1-2, with D hard to call. Germline CDR1 is DFQATT and CDR2 is SNEGSKA (reference sequence). V lost 0 bases, J lost 4 bases, and 6 bases lay in between. CDR3 size: 12 residues. CDR3 DNA, as far as it was read: TGCAGTGCTAGAGATTACTCCTATGGC. This gives the protein CSARDYSYG. The complete CDR3 sequence is CSARDYSYGYTF.

For this clone: Coverage ceases 3 residues before the CDR3 finishes, and the germline J gene fills in the end. The chain recombines TRBV28 with TRBJ1-5, with unresolved D. Trimming removed 6 bases from V and 4 bases from J, with 19 bases in between. The CDR3 contains 16 residues. Germline CDR1 MDHEN, CDR2 SYDVKM. The CDR3 region is CASSTFSGISNQPQHF. The DNA read from the CDR3 is TGTGCCAGCAGCACCTTTTCGGGGATAAGTAATCAGCCC. Looking up the rest from reference TRBV28 and TRBJ1-5 gives the full variable domain: DVKVTQSSRYLVKRTGEKVFLECVQDMDHENMFWYRQDPGLGLRLIYFSYDVKMKEKGDIPEGYSVSREKKERFSLILESASTNQTSMYLCASSTFSGISNQPQHFGDGTRLSIL.

A remark on this clone: The sequence runs out 3 residues before the end of the CDR3; the remainder is reconstructed from the germline J gene. The chain combines TRBV30 with TRBJ1-2; D possibly corresponds to TRBD1 (6 bases). This CDR3 has 13 amino acids. CDR1 and CDR2 (germline): GTSNPN, SVGIG (reference sequence). V lost 6 bases and J lost 0, with 11 bases in between. Incomplete CDR3 DNA: TGTGCCTGCGACAGGACGGCTAACTATGGC. Its protein is CACDRTANYG. The CDR3, in full, reads CACDRTANYGYTF.

Regarding this clone: The sequence runs out 3 residues before the end of the CDR3; the remainder is reconstructed from the germline J gene. The V and J genes are TRBV5-1 and TRBJ2-3; maybe TRBD1 (6 bases). The CDR3 runs to 14 residues. V was cut by 7 bases and J by 0 bases, with 12 bases left in between. Germline CDR1 is SGHRS and CDR2 is YFSETQ. Incomplete CDR3 DNA: TGCGCCAGCTCCCGGACAGCTAGCACAGATACG. This translates into CASSRTASTDT. The whole CDR3 region reads CASSRTASTDTQYF.

Notes on this clone: Sequencing ends 3 residues short of the CDR3 end; the germline J gene provides the rest. V is TRBV29-1 and J is TRBJ2-3, with 11 bases fitting TRBD2. Germline trimming cut 2 bases from V and 8 bases from J; bases unmatched to any gene: 3. Germline CDR1 is SQVTM and CDR2 is ANQGSEA. The CDR3 has 13 residues. The CDR3 region is CSVELAGGRTQYF. CDR3 DNA, as far as it was read: TGCAGCGTTGAATTAGCGGGAGGGCGTACG.

A remark on this clone: The read ends 3 residues early relative to the CDR3; the germline J gene fills the gap. The V and J genes are TRBV14 and TRBJ2-7; 10 bases map to TRBD2. Germline lookup yields CDR1 SGHDN and CDR2 FVKESK. J gave up 3 bases and V 3 bases, and 2 bases lay outside the gene matches. The CDR3 covers 14 residues. CDR3 amino acids: CASSHWTSGYEQYF. The CDR3 DNA, read in part, is TGTGCCAGCAGCCACTGGACTAGCGGCTACGAG.

For this clone: The read comes to an end 3 residues before the CDR3 does, leaving the germline J gene to fill in the end. This chain joins TRBV7-3 and TRBJ2-7; TRBD1 aligns across 8 bases. V lost 6 bases to trimming and J lost 5 bases; unmatched junction nucleotides: 6. The CDR3 spans 13 residues. CDR1 is SGHTA and CDR2 is FQGTGA in the germline V gene. The part of the CDR3 DNA that was read is TGTGCCAGCAGTTTACAGGGGGGCCACGAG. Its protein is CASSLQGGHE. The complete CDR3 sequence is CASSLQGGHEQYF. The variable domain in full, with the rest retrieved from reference TRBV7-3 and TRBJ2-7, is GAGVSQTPSNKVTEKGKYVELRCDPISGHTALYWYRQSLGQGPEFLIYFQGTGAADDSGLPNDRFFAVRPEGSVSTLKIQRTERGDSAVYLCASSLQGGHEQYFGPGTRLTVT.